This T cell receptor (beta chain) was captured by sequencing in a study of T cells in localized non-small cell lung cancer (dated by TCRdb to between 2020 and 2021). Notes on the research overall: The study examined T cell repertoires in 200 to 300 patients with early-stage NSCLC and compared tumors with uninvolved tumor-adjacent lungs. All 240 or so NSCLC patients in the cohort were treatment-naive and had localized lung tumors that were resected. A mean age of around 66 years was recorded for the NSCLC patients, of whom around 140 were male and 95 to 110 were female.

V is pared back by 8 bases and J by 0 bases, with 14 bases lying between the germline termini. From a lookup of the germline V gene (reference sequence), CDR1 and CDR2 are LNHDA and SQIVND. Inclusive of the bounding cysteine and phenylalanine, the CDR3 is 15 residues long. Only the CDR3 DNA is retained, 45 bases long and in frame from the first base. Regarding this clone: Its antigen specificity is not known. Base quality data are lacking; no much larger clone is found one base away.

At diagnosis, peripheral blood, uninvolved tumor-adjacent lung and tumor were collected and were preserved as a mix of fresh-frozen and FFPE material. For TCR repertoire profiling, blood samples were analyzed as peripheral blood mononuclear cells. Findings and caveats that apply to the study as a whole: Since the design was exploratory, TCR variables were selected using unadjusted p-values with no false-discovery rate correction. Multi-region tumor sequencing was not performed, so intratumor heterogeneity could not be excluded. Of the top 100 tumor clones, a median of roughly 56 were detected in paired uninvolved adjacent lung; around 27 were also among that lung's top 100. Uninvolved tumor-adjacent lung showed the highest T cell clonality, higher than tumor, which suggests more focused antigenic responses in the uninvolved tumor-adjacent lung. Higher blood T cell density associated with longer overall survival, while higher adjacent-lung clonality associated with shorter survival.

The immunoSEQ Assay was used to sequence TCR beta CDR3 regions from DNA. The authors processed their data as follows. T cell density was computed as TCR beta template counts normalized to usable DNA estimated by amplifying housekeeping genes. The preseqR package was used to estimate richness by extrapolating to 400,000 templates for PBMC samples and to 120,000 templates for tissue samples. Clonality was calculated as one minus Pielou's evenness. To identify tissue-enriched TCRs, differential abundance testing was run on productive amino-acid clonotypes with a minimum total count of 5 and an alpha of 0.1. Repertoire overlap between compartments was quantified with the Jaccard Index and Morisita Overlap Index. GLIPH clustered TCR beta CDR3s with public tetramer-defined viral CDR3s; viral motifs required at least three viral sequences plus V-gene enrichment. TCRdb holds this immuneACCESS table with in-frame rearrangements only. Some clones are missing; in checked studies, unresolved V genes explain under half, and the rest has no known cause. That table supplies the V and J calls and clone size; D and trimming were determined from the DNA. The sample records about 35,000 clones, around 90% of which are singletons. The ten largest clones represent 12% of the sample.

The material sequenced was peripheral blood mononuclear cells, taken before any cancer treatment. The sequence derives from a female donor older than 55 with stage II lung adenocarcinoma. The V and J segments used are TRBV19 and TRBJ2-1; the D gene cannot be named for sure. CDR3 loop: CASLPGSSSYNEQFF. Here is the DNA: TGTGCCAGTCTTCCCGGGTCTAGCTCCTACAATGAGCAGTTCTTC.